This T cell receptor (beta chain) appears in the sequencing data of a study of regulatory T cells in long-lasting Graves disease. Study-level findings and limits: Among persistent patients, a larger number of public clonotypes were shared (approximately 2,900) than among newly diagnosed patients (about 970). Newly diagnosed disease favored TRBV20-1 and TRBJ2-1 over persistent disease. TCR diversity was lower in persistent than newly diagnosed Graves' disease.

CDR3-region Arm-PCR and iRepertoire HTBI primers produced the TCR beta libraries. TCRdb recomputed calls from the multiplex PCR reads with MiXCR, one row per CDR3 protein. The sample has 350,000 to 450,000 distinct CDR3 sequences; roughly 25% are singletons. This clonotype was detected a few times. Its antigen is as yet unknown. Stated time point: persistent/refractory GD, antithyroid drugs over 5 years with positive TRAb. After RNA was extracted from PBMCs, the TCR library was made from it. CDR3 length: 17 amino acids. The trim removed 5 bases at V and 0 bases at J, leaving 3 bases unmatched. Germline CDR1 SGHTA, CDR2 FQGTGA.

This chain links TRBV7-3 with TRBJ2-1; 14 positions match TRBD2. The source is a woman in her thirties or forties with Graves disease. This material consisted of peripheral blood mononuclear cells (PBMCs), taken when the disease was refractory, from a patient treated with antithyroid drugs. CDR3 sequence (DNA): TGTGCCAGCAGCACAGGGACTAGCGGGGGCTCCTACAATGAGCAGTTCTTC. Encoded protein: CASSTGTSGGSYNEQFF.